A selection of T cell receptor beta chains follows, all from one sample in a study of shared clonotypes between healthy human individuals. Using immunoSEQ multiplex PCR, the repertoire was profiled, and TCRdb retains in-frame clones only, with some absent. This table holds about 2 million clones, roughly 94% found once. Sequencing was carried out using naive CD4+ T cells sorted from blood. All receptors come from a young man in good health. CDR3s include the opening cysteine and the closing phenylalanine or tryptophan. D genes are given only for firm matches. Only some rows state a clone size, as once, few, many or a class for expanded clones.

J gene: TRBJ2-1
V gene: TRBV10-3
D gene: -
clone size: -
CDR3 protein: CAISDRSAGTGNEQFF
CDR3 DNA: TGTGCCATCAGTGACAGGTCGGCGGGAACGGGCAATGAGCAGTTCTTC

J gene: TRBJ2-1
V gene: TRBV6-6
D gene: -
clone size: -
CDR3 protein: CASTLTGQINNEQFF
CDR3 DNA: TGTGCCAGCACACTCACGGGACAAATCAACAATGAGCAGTTCTTC

J gene: TRBJ1-5
V gene: TRBV10-3
D gene: TRBD1
clone size: few
CDR3 protein: CASGTGGGGQPQHF
CDR3 DNA: TGTGCCTCCGGGACAGGGGGCGGTGGTCAGCCCCAGCATTTT

J gene: TRBJ2-3
V gene: TRBV4-3
D gene: -
clone size: -
CDR3 protein: CASSQVGGRADTQYF
CDR3 DNA: TGCGCCAGCAGCCAAGTCGGAGGGCGGGCCGATACGCAGTATTTT

J gene: TRBJ2-7
V gene: TRBV15
D gene: -
clone size: -
CDR3 protein: CATSRGPAQQYF
CDR3 DNA: TGTGCCACCAGCAGAGGACCCGCCCAGCAGTACTTC

J gene: TRBJ2-5
V gene: TRBV5-1
D gene: -
clone size: few
CDR3 protein: CASSLEGETQYF
CDR3 DNA: TGCGCCAGCAGCTTGGAAGGCGAGACCCAGTACTTC

J gene: TRBJ1-1
V gene: TRBV6-6
D gene: -
clone size: -
CDR3 protein: CASTPGSEQRQAFF
CDR3 DNA: TGTGCCAGCACCCCGGGGTCCGAGCAGAGACAAGCTTTCTTT

J gene: TRBJ2-3
V gene: TRBV7-8
D gene: -
clone size: -
CDR3 protein: CASSLKTHSTDTQYF
CDR3 DNA: TGTGCCAGCAGCTTAAAGACTCATAGCACAGATACGCAGTATTTT

J gene: TRBJ2-1
V gene: TRBV5-4
D gene: TRBD2
clone size: -
CDR3 protein: CASSTGTSGGAGPEQFF
CDR3 DNA: TGTGCCAGCAGCACCGGGACTAGCGGGGGGGCCGGGCCTGAGCAGTTCTTC

J gene: TRBJ1-2
V gene: TRBV2
D gene: -
clone size: -
CDR3 protein: CASSYRDRYYGYTF
CDR3 DNA: TGTGCCAGCAGTTACCGGGACCGCTACTATGGCTACACCTTC

J gene: TRBJ2-1
V gene: TRBV18
D gene: TRBD2
clone size: -
CDR3 protein: CASSPVTSGGALNEQFF
CDR3 DNA: TGTGCCAGCTCACCAGTTACTAGCGGGGGGGCCTTGAATGAGCAGTTCTTC

J gene: TRBJ1-3
V gene: TRBV9
D gene: -
clone size: -
CDR3 protein: CASSPAGGSGNTIYF
CDR3 DNA: TGTGCCAGCAGCCCAGCCGGGGGGAGTGGAAACACCATATATTTT

J gene: TRBJ1-3
V gene: TRBV6-5
D gene: -
clone size: -
CDR3 protein: CASSKTRDTGNTIYF
CDR3 DNA: TGTGCCAGCAGTAAGACCCGGGACACTGGAAACACCATATATTTT

J gene: TRBJ2-7
V gene: TRBV18
D gene: TRBD1
clone size: -
CDR3 protein: CASSEDRVSSYEQYF
CDR3 DNA: TGTGCCAGCTCAGAGGACAGGGTTAGCTCCTACGAGCAGTACTTC

J gene: TRBJ2-7
V gene: TRBV4-3
D gene: -
clone size: many
CDR3 protein: CASSQGYGEWNEQYF
CDR3 DNA: TGCGCCAGCAGCCAAGGTTACGGGGAGTGGAACGAGCAGTACTTC

J gene: TRBJ1-2
V gene: TRBV30
D gene: TRBD1
clone size: -
CDR3 protein: CAWENGQGHYGYTF
CDR3 DNA: TGTGCCTGGGAAAACGGACAGGGTCACTATGGCTACACCTTC

J gene: TRBJ2-7
V gene: TRBV11-2
D gene: -
clone size: -
CDR3 protein: CASSSNLGALSYEQYF
CDR3 DNA: TGTGCCAGCAGCTCAAACCTGGGGGCCCTCTCCTACGAGCAGTACTTC

J gene: TRBJ2-1
V gene: TRBV18
D gene: TRBD2
clone size: -
CDR3 protein: CASSPQAGGYNEQFF
CDR3 DNA: TGTGCCAGCTCACCACAAGCGGGGGGCTACAATGAGCAGTTCTTC

J gene: TRBJ2-7
V gene: TRBV7-3
D gene: TRBD1
clone size: -
CDR3 protein: CASSLGTGRNYEQYF
CDR3 DNA: TGTGCCAGCAGCTTAGGGACAGGAAGGAACTACGAGCAGTACTTC

J gene: TRBJ1-6
V gene: TRBV30
D gene: -
clone size: -
CDR3 protein: CAWMIWGSPLHF
CDR3 DNA: TGTGCCTGGATGATCTGGGGTTCACCCCTCCACTTT

J gene: TRBJ2-3
V gene: TRBV18
D gene: -
clone size: -
CDR3 protein: CASSPRTGLTDTQYF
CDR3 DNA: TGTGCCAGCTCACCTCGTACAGGGCTCACAGATACGCAGTATTTT

J gene: TRBJ2-7
V gene: TRBV6-1
D gene: TRBD1
clone size: -
CDR3 protein: CASSGQGKKYEQYF
CDR3 DNA: TGTGCCAGCAGCGGACAGGGTAAAAAGTACGAGCAGTACTTC

J gene: TRBJ1-4
V gene: TRBV28
D gene: -
clone size: -
CDR3 protein: CASSPPRSGGYEKLFF
CDR3 DNA: TGTGCCAGCAGTCCTCCCCGATCGGGGGGGTACGAAAAACTGTTTTTT

J gene: TRBJ1-1
V gene: TRBV7-9
D gene: -
clone size: -
CDR3 protein: CASSLVFSEAFF
CDR3 DNA: TGTGCCAGCAGCTTAGTGTTTAGTGAAGCTTTCTTT

J gene: TRBJ1-5
V gene: TRBV28
D gene: -
clone size: -
CDR3 protein: CASSLDVGINQPQHF
CDR3 DNA: TGTGCCAGCAGTTTAGATGTTGGGATTAATCAGCCCCAGCATTTT

J gene: TRBJ1-2
V gene: TRBV2
D gene: -
clone size: -
CDR3 protein: CASSTKQDTGYGYTF
CDR3 DNA: TGTGCCAGCAGTACCAAACAGGACACGGGCTATGGCTACACCTTC

J gene: TRBJ2-2
V gene: TRBV29-1
D gene: -
clone size: once
CDR3 protein: CSVRPGSEKPGELFF
CDR3 DNA: TGCAGCGTCCGTCCAGGTTCAGAAAAACCCGGGGAGCTGTTTTTT

J gene: TRBJ1-3
V gene: TRBV6-5
D gene: -
clone size: -
CDR3 protein: CASSYSPSSGNTIYF
CDR3 DNA: TGTGCCAGCAGTTACTCGCCGAGCTCTGGAAACACCATATATTTT

J gene: TRBJ2-2
V gene: TRBV19
D gene: TRBD1
clone size: once
CDR3 protein: CANPRDRDPTGELFF
CDR3 DNA: TGTGCCAATCCTCGGGACAGGGATCCCACCGGGGAGCTGTTTTTT

J gene: TRBJ2-3
V gene: TRBV2
D gene: TRBD2
clone size: -
CDR3 protein: CASSVGTSGTPDTQYF
CDR3 DNA: TGTGCCAGCAGCGTAGGGACTAGCGGGACACCAGATACGCAGTATTTT

J gene: TRBJ1-1
V gene: TRBV5-6
D gene: -
clone size: -
CDR3 protein: CASSLDYFQGPETEAFF
CDR3 DNA: TGTGCCAGCAGCTTGGATTATTTCCAGGGGCCGGAGACTGAAGCTTTCTTT

J gene: TRBJ2-3
V gene: TRBV14
D gene: -
clone size: -
CDR3 protein: CASSPLGHGPLDTQYF
CDR3 DNA: TGTGCCAGCAGCCCATTGGGACACGGGCCGTTGGATACGCAGTATTTT

J gene: TRBJ2-1
V gene: TRBV6-1
D gene: TRBD1
clone size: -
CDR3 protein: CASTQGAGEQFF
CDR3 DNA: TGTGCCAGCACCCAGGGGGCGGGGGAGCAGTTCTTC

J gene: TRBJ2-1
V gene: TRBV5-4
D gene: TRBD2
clone size: -
CDR3 protein: CASRKAGGPYNEQFF
CDR3 DNA: TGTGCCAGCAGGAAAGCGGGAGGGCCTTACAATGAGCAGTTCTTC

J gene: TRBJ2-3
V gene: TRBV9
D gene: -
clone size: once
CDR3 protein: CASSVESQRDTQYF
CDR3 DNA: TGTGCCAGCAGCGTAGAAAGTCAGAGAGATACGCAGTATTTT

J gene: TRBJ1-1
V gene: TRBV7-2
D gene: TRBD1
clone size: -
CDR3 protein: CASSLGQGSEAFF
CDR3 DNA: TGTGCCAGCAGCTTAGGACAGGGAAGTGAAGCTTTCTTT

J gene: TRBJ2-5
V gene: TRBV6-5
D gene: -
clone size: -
CDR3 protein: CASSPYREETQYF
CDR3 DNA: TGTGCCAGCAGCCCCTACAGGGAAGAGACCCAGTACTTC

J gene: TRBJ2-7
V gene: TRBV27
D gene: -
clone size: -
CDR3 protein: CASNRDGAYEQYF
CDR3 DNA: TGTGCCAGCAACCGGGACGGCGCCTACGAGCAGTACTTC

J gene: TRBJ2-7
V gene: TRBV5-8
D gene: TRBD1
clone size: -
CDR3 protein: CASSPSDRGPYEQYF
CDR3 DNA: TGTGCCAGCAGCCCGAGCGACAGGGGGCCCTACGAGCAGTACTTC

J gene: TRBJ1-3
V gene: TRBV2
D gene: -
clone size: -
CDR3 protein: CASSVRPLDTIYF
CDR3 DNA: TGTGCCAGCAGTGTTCGACCTCTGGACACCATATATTTT

J gene: TRBJ2-1
V gene: TRBV7-2
D gene: -
clone size: -
CDR3 protein: CASSRGGGYNEQFF
CDR3 DNA: TGTGCCAGCAGCAGAGGGGGAGGCTACAATGAGCAGTTCTTC

J gene: TRBJ1-4
V gene: TRBV10-2
D gene: -
clone size: -
CDR3 protein: CASSGPDRSNEKLFF
CDR3 DNA: TGCGCCAGCAGTGGGCCGGACAGATCTAATGAAAAACTGTTTTTT

J gene: TRBJ2-1
V gene: TRBV15
D gene: -
clone size: -
CDR3 protein: CATSRANWDNEQFF
CDR3 DNA: TGTGCCACCAGCAGAGCTAACTGGGACAATGAGCAGTTCTTC

J gene: TRBJ2-5
V gene: TRBV18
D gene: TRBD1
clone size: once
CDR3 protein: CASSLSTDRGGETQYF
CDR3 DNA: TGTGCCAGCTCACTAAGCACGGACAGGGGTGGGGAGACCCAGTACTTC

J gene: TRBJ2-1
V gene: TRBV2
D gene: TRBD1
clone size: -
CDR3 protein: CASSLTGQGGYNEQFF
CDR3 DNA: TGTGCCAGCAGCCTAACCGGACAGGGGGGCTACAATGAGCAGTTCTTC

J gene: TRBJ2-5
V gene: TRBV27
D gene: TRBD2
clone size: -
CDR3 protein: CASSSAAGGATGAQYF
CDR3 DNA: TGTGCCAGCAGCTCGGCAGCGGGGGGAGCCACAGGGGCCCAGTACTTC

J gene: TRBJ1-1
V gene: TRBV5-6
D gene: -
clone size: -
CDR3 protein: CASSLDRTNTEAFF
CDR3 DNA: TGTGCCAGCAGCTTGGACAGGACGAACACTGAAGCTTTCTTT

J gene: TRBJ1-5
V gene: TRBV29-1
D gene: -
clone size: -
CDR3 protein: CSVLMGADQPQHF
CDR3 DNA: TGCAGCGTTTTAATGGGGGCGGACCAGCCCCAGCATTTT

J gene: TRBJ2-7
V gene: TRBV10-3
D gene: TRBD2
clone size: -
CDR3 protein: CASSEVFLAEAYEQYF
CDR3 DNA: TGTGCCAGCAGTGAAGTTTTCCTAGCGGAAGCCTACGAGCAGTACTTC

J gene: TRBJ2-7
V gene: TRBV19
D gene: TRBD1
clone size: -
CDR3 protein: CASSIPGGGYEQYF
CDR3 DNA: TGTGCCAGTAGTATACCAGGGGGCGGTTACGAGCAGTACTTC

J gene: TRBJ2-4
V gene: TRBV29-1
D gene: -
clone size: -
CDR3 protein: CSVEHGRNRGIQYF
CDR3 DNA: TGCAGCGTTGAACATGGGAGAAATCGGGGCATTCAGTACTTC

J gene: TRBJ2-1
V gene: TRBV6-6
D gene: -
clone size: -
CDR3 protein: CASSFSDEQFF
CDR3 DNA: TGTGCCAGCAGTTTCTCCGATGAGCAGTTCTTC